The following is a T cell receptor beta chain sequence with its context. This specimen comes from a study of T cell responses to AZD1222 COVID-19 vaccine. Using immunoSEQ multiplex PCR, the repertoire was profiled, and TCRdb retains in-frame clones only, with some absent. The sample consists of about 150,000 clones, 90% of them appearing once. CDR1 is MGHRA, CDR2 YSYEKL, per germline. The CDR3 contains 15 residues. Germline trimming cut 4 bases from V and 2 bases from J; bases unmatched to any gene: 5. Sequencing used peripheral blood, obtained on day 0 of AZD1222 vaccination. The sequence was collected from an adult in good health. The chain joins TRBV4-1 to TRBJ2-3; 8 nucleotides line up with TRBD1. Written as DNA, the CDR3 is TGCGCCAGCAGCCCTGACAGGGGCTACACAGATACGCAGTATTTT. Protein: CASSPDRGYTDTQYF.